Presented here are 28 T cell receptor beta chains from one specimen sequenced in a study of cytomegalovirus exposure and HLA in healthy donors. Both 60 Vbeta primers and 13 Jbeta primers went into the PCR. TCRdb keeps only in-frame clones here, not all; method: immunoSEQ multiplex PCR. The sample holds about 160,000 clones, approximately 80% seen once. Sequenced input: PBMCs. The receptors originated from a woman aged 18-30 years in good health and CMV-seronegative.

The V and J genes are TRBV11-2 and TRBJ2-2, with D possibly TRBD2 on 6 matching bases. The length of the CDR3 is 18 residues. Looked up from germline, CDR1 is SGHAT and CDR2 is FQNNGV. Trimming took 5 bases from V and 6 from J, leaving 25 bases between them. The DNA for the CDR3 is TGTGCCAGCAGCCTGGGACTTAACAACCTAAGGATCGCCGGGGAGCTGTTTTTT. Amino acids: CASSLGLNNLRIAGELFF.

This chain connects TRBV28 to TRBJ1-4; D gene uncertain. V lost 6 bases, J lost 10 bases, and 9 bases lay in between. CDR3 length: 11 residues. Germline V gene sequence: CDR1 MDHEN, CDR2 SYDVKM. The CDR3 region is CASRNRGKLFF. The DNA for the CDR3 is TGTGCCAGCAGAAACCGGGGAAAACTGTTTTTT.

This sequence joins TRBV13 and TRBJ1-2; weak D call: TRBD1 (5 bases). Trimming cost V 5 bases and J 6 bases, with 10 bases left between them. CDR1 PRHDT and CDR2 FYEKMQ come from the germline V gene (reference sequence). The CDR3 is 12 amino acids. CDR3 DNA: TGTGCCAGCAGCCGTACCAGGGATGGCTACACCTTC. Translating it yields CASSRTRDGYTF. Supplemented by reference TRBV13 and TRBJ1-2, the full variable domain reads AAGVIQSPRHLIKEKRETATLKCYPIPRHDTVYWYQQGPGQDPQFLISFYEKMQSDKGSIPDRFSAQQFSDYHSELNMSSLELGDSALYFCASSRTRDGYTFGSGTRLTVV.

The chain combines TRBV4-2 with TRBJ2-1; 7 bases map to TRBD1. The CDR3 is 15 amino acids. Germline values: CDR1 LGHNA, CDR2 YNFKEQ. V trimming: 4 bases; J trimming: 6 bases; junction bases outside the gene matches: 9. The CDR3 DNA reads TGTGCCAGCAGCCGACAGGGAACCTCTGGCAATGAGCAGTTCTTC. Its translation is CASSRQGTSGNEQFF.

The CDR3 coding sequence is TGTGCCAGCAGCCACAGTCCGGGACAGGGGACTGAAGCTTTCTTT. It is translated as CASSHSPGQGTEAFF. The rearrangement links TRBV6-1 to TRBJ1-1; 10 nucleotides line up with TRBD1. Trimming removed 6 bases from V and 5 bases from J; junction bases left unmatched: 9. CDR3 length equals 15 residues. Germline V lookup: CDR1 MNHNS, CDR2 SASEGT.

This clone was seen a handful of times. The chain carries TRBV7-9 and TRBJ1-1; maybe TRBD1 (5 bases). This CDR3 contains 12 residues. Per the germline V gene, CDR1 is SEHNR and CDR2 is FQNEAQ (reference sequence). Trimming took 11 bases from V and 7 from J, leaving 17 bases between them. The CDR3 reads CASQWGDSEAFF. CDR3 nucleotides: TGTGCCTCACAGTGGGGGGATAGTGAAGCTTTCTTT.

The chain carries TRBV5-6 and TRBJ1-4; TRBD1 matches at 9 bases. V lost 4 bases, J lost 6 bases, and 13 bases stayed unmatched. CDR3 length equals 17 residues. Germline loops: CDR1 SGHDT, CDR2 YYEEEE. The CDR3 sequence: CASSRTPTGGDYEKLFF. The CDR3 nucleotides read TGTGCCAGCAGCAGAACCCCGACAGGGGGAGATTATGAAAAACTGTTTTTT. The full variable domain, completed using reference TRBV5-6 and TRBJ1-4, is DAGVTQSPTHLIKTRGQQVTLRCSPKSGHDTVSWYQQALGQGPQFIFQYYEEEERQRGNFPDRFSGHQFPNYSSELNVNALLLGDSALYLCASSRTPTGGDYEKLFFGSGTQLSVL.

The rearrangement uses TRBV9 and TRBJ1-2; 9 bases align to TRBD1. Per the germline V gene, CDR1 is SGDLS and CDR2 is YYNGEE. The CDR3 extends over 15 amino acids. J was trimmed by 5 bases and V by 0 bases; bases with no gene match: 5. This chain's CDR3 is CASSVEGTGNYGYTF. CDR3 sequence (DNA): TGTGCCAGCAGCGTAGAAGGGACAGGGAATTATGGCTACACCTTC. Together with reference TRBV9 and TRBJ1-2, the CDR3 gives the full variable domain: DSGVTQTPKHLITATGQRVTLRCSPRSGDLSVYWYQQSLDQGLQFLIQYYNGEERAKGNILERFSAQQFPDLHSELNLSSLELGDSALYFCASSVEGTGNYGYTFGSGTRLTVV.

This clone was observed a handful of times. The V call is TRBV2, the J call TRBJ1-5; 7 nucleotides line up with TRBD1. The CDR3 spans 14 residues. The trim removed 4 bases at V and 2 bases at J, leaving 2 bases unmatched. The V gene's germline CDR1 is SNHLY and CDR2 FYNNEI. The CDR3 DNA is TGTGCCAGCAGTGGACAGGGAGGCAATCAGCCCCAGCATTTT. This encodes CASSGQGGNQPQHF.

The V and J genes are TRBV7-8 and TRBJ2-7; 7 nucleotides align to TRBD1. Germline CDR1 SGHVS, CDR2 FQNEAQ. This CDR3 is built from 13 residues. The J segment lost 2 bases and the V segment lost 5 bases, leaving 3 bases of the junction unmatched. For the CDR3, the DNA is TGTGCCAGCAGCCGACAGGGTACCTACGAGCAGTACTTC. Translation gives CASSRQGTYEQYF.

V and J are TRBV11-2 and TRBJ1-1, with D possibly being TRBD1 (5 bases). This CDR3 comprises 12 residues. Looked up from germline, CDR1 is SGHAT and CDR2 is FQNNGV. V lost 2 bases, J lost 8 bases, and 9 bases lay in between. The CDR3 region has the DNA TGTGCCAGCAGCTTAAACGGACAAGAAGCTTTCTTT. Protein product: CASSLNGQEAFF.

This clone was observed a few times. The chain has TRBV6-4 and TRBJ1-2; 8 bases map to TRBD1. J gave up 8 bases and V 7 bases, and 12 bases lay outside the gene matches. The CDR3 length is 14 residues. Germline V gene data show CDR1 as MRHNA and CDR2 as SNTAGT. The CDR3 DNA reads as TGTGCCAGCAACCCCGGGACAGGCGGAAGGGGCTACACCTTC. Protein product: CASNPGTGGRGYTF.

The rearrangement uses TRBV10-2 and TRBJ2-1, with TRBD2 identical over 13 bases. The length of the CDR3 is 18 residues. V lost 8 bases, J lost 4 bases, and 14 bases stayed unmatched. The V gene's germline CDR1 is WSHSY and CDR2 SAAADI. CDR3 bases: TGCGCCAGCGGTCCGGGACTAGCGGGGTTTTTCTCTTACAATGAGCAGTTCTTC. Translation gives CASGPGLAGFFSYNEQFF.

This clone was recorded a few times. J is TRBJ1-2 and V is TRBV30, with D maybe TRBD1 (6 bases). This CDR3 is 11 amino acids long. Trimming cost V 4 bases and J 8 bases, with 11 bases left between them. CDR1 GTSNPN and CDR2 SVGIG come from the germline V gene (reference sequence). CDR3 region: CAWTGGGGYTF. CDR3 sequence (DNA): TGTGCCTGGACGGGGGGCGGGGGCTACACCTTC.

The chain joins TRBV5-5 to TRBJ1-1; the D is unclear. Germline CDR1 and CDR2: SGHKS and YYEKEE (reference sequence). V shed 4 bases and J shed 2 bases, with 9 bases lying between them. This CDR3 has 13 residues. Written as DNA, the CDR3 is TGTGCCAGCAGCCGAACTGGTAACACTGAAGCTTTCTTT. This translates into CASSRTGNTEAFF.

The chain carries TRBV7-7 and TRBJ2-3; possible D gene TRBD1, 5 bases. The CDR3 totals 15 residues. Germline values: CDR1 SSHAT, CDR2 FNYEAQ (reference sequence). V gave up 5 bases and J gave up 1 base, with 13 bases separating them. In DNA, the CDR3 is TGTGCCAGCAGCAGATTACAGGTGGGCACAGATACGCAGTATTTT. Protein: CASSRLQVGTDTQYF.

V is TRBV10-3 and J is TRBJ2-1, with 7 nucleotides matching TRBD2. J gave up 6 bases and V 5 bases, and 13 bases lay outside the gene matches. The CDR3 runs to 16 residues. The germline gives CDR1 ENHRY, CDR2 SYGVKD. The CDR3 reads CAISSPGGRYVNEQFF. The DNA of the CDR3 is TGTGCCATCAGTTCTCCGGGGGGTAGGTATGTCAATGAGCAGTTCTTC.

The chain recombines TRBV4-2 with TRBJ2-3; the match to TRBD2 covers 12 bases. V trimming: 1 base; J trimming: 3 bases; junction bases outside the gene matches: 8. The CDR3 length is 18 residues. CDR1 and CDR2 from the germline V gene are LGHNA and YNFKEQ. CDR3 region: CASSQVTSGGAETDTQYF. CDR3 coding DNA: TGTGCCAGCAGCCAAGTGACTAGCGGGGGCGCGGAGACAGATACGCAGTATTTT.

J is TRBJ1-3 and V is TRBV7-9; no reliable D call. Per germline, CDR1 SEHNR and CDR2 FQNEAQ (reference sequence). Trimming took off 8 bases at V and 0 bases at J, with 11 bases between the two ends. The CDR3 runs to 14 residues. In nucleotides, the CDR3 is TGTGCCAGCCTTGAGAACCGCTCTGGAAACACCATATATTTT. Protein sequence: CASLENRSGNTIYF.

This clone showed up just a few times. The rearrangement joins TRBV6-4 to TRBJ2-2; 9 positions match TRBD1. The CDR3 runs 15 residues. V was clipped by 2 bases and J by 3 bases; unmatched bases: 1. Germline V CDR1 and CDR2: MRHNA, SNTAGT. Written as DNA, the CDR3 is TGTGCCAGCAGTGACCGGGACAGGGACACCGGGGAGCTGTTTTTT. Translated, it gives CASSDRDRDTGELFF.

This sequence joins TRBV30 and TRBJ1-5; unclear D gene. The length of the CDR3 is 13 residues. The V gene's germline CDR1 is GTSNPN and CDR2 SVGIG (reference sequence). The ends were cut back, 2 bases at V and 3 bases at J, with 8 bases in the middle. CDR3 sequence (DNA): TGTGCCTGGAGTACTAGAGACAATCAGCCCCAGCATTTT. Translating gives CAWSTRDNQPQHF.

CDR3 DNA sequence: TGTGCCAGCAGTCTAGGGGGTCTAGCGGGGGGGCAAGATACGCAGTATTTT. Translating it yields CASSLGGLAGGQDTQYF. This chain uses TRBV7-2 with TRBJ2-3, with 12 positions matching TRBD2. Trimming removed 6 bases from V and 5 bases from J; junction bases left unmatched: 12. Germline CDR1 reads SGHTA; CDR2 reads FQGNSA. CDR3 length: 17 amino acids.

The V and J genes are TRBV5-1 and TRBJ1-3; 8 bases map to TRBD1. The V segment lost 4 bases and the J segment 4 bases; nucleotides outside the gene matches: 4. The CDR3 is made up of 14 amino acids. Germline CDR1 is SGHRS and CDR2 is YFSETQ. The CDR3 loop reads CASSTGTGGNTIYF. CDR3 nucleotide sequence: TGCGCCAGCAGCACCGGGACAGGCGGAAACACCATATATTTT.

This clone was recorded once. The chain joins TRBV5-1 to TRBJ1-1; a possible D gene is TRBD1 (5 bases). Trimming left V 1 base short and J 5 bases short, with 15 bases between. In germline, CDR1 is SGHRS, CDR2 YFSETQ. This CDR3 region has 15 residues. The CDR3 here is CASSLIDGARTEAFF. Written as DNA, the CDR3 is TGCGCCAGCAGCTTGATAGATGGGGCGCGAACTGAAGCTTTCTTT.

The V gene is TRBV28, the J gene TRBJ2-2; the D gene is possibly TRBD2 (5 bases). The CDR3 is 16 amino acids. The ends were cut back, 7 bases at V and 6 bases at J, with 21 bases in the middle. Germline V gives CDR1 MDHEN, CDR2 SYDVKM. DNA of the CDR3: TGTGCCAGCACCGATGGAGGAGAAGGCTGGGCCGGGGAGCTGTTTTTT. Its protein is CASTDGGEGWAGELFF. Based on the CDR3 plus reference TRBV28 and TRBJ2-2, the full variable domain is DVKVTQSSRYLVKRTGEKVFLECVQDMDHENMFWYRQDPGLGLRLIYFSYDVKMKEKGDIPEGYSVSREKKERFSLILESASTNQTSMYLCASTDGGEGWAGELFFGEGSRLTVL.

The chain combines TRBV5-4 with TRBJ1-3, with 8 bases matching TRBD1. The CDR3 has 16 amino acids. V shed 3 bases and J 3 bases; nucleotides not matched to a gene: 8. Germline lookup yields CDR1 SGHNT and CDR2 YYREEE (reference sequence). Here the CDR3 reads CASSSGQGRSGNTIYF. CDR3 DNA sequence: TGTGCCAGCAGCTCAGGACAGGGAAGGAGTGGAAACACCATATATTTT.

The chain combines TRBV6-4 with TRBJ2-7, with no clear D. The length of the CDR3 is 14 residues. V lost 5 bases to trimming and J lost 2 bases, with 13 bases between them. Germline CDR1 reads MRHNA; CDR2 reads SNTAGT. In DNA, the CDR3 is TGTGCCAGCAGTCTCACGGCGGTTACCTACGAGCAGTACTTC. Its translation: CASSLTAVTYEQYF.

This chain links TRBV30 with TRBJ1-1, with D unclear. The CDR3 covers 12 residues. Trimming removed 8 bases from V and 5 bases from J, with 15 bases in between. Germline assignment: CDR1 GTSNPN and CDR2 SVGIG (reference sequence). CDR3 bases: TGTGCCCGGGAAAAGGGAGGGACTGAAGCTTTCTTT. Residues: CAREKGGTEAFF. Full variable domain (missing parts from reference TRBV30 and TRBJ1-1): SQTIHQWPATLVQPVGSPLSLECTVEGTSNPNLYWYRQAAGRGLQLLFYSVGIGQISSEVPQNLSASRPQDRQFILSSKKLLLSDSGFYLCAREKGGTEAFFGQGTRLTVV.